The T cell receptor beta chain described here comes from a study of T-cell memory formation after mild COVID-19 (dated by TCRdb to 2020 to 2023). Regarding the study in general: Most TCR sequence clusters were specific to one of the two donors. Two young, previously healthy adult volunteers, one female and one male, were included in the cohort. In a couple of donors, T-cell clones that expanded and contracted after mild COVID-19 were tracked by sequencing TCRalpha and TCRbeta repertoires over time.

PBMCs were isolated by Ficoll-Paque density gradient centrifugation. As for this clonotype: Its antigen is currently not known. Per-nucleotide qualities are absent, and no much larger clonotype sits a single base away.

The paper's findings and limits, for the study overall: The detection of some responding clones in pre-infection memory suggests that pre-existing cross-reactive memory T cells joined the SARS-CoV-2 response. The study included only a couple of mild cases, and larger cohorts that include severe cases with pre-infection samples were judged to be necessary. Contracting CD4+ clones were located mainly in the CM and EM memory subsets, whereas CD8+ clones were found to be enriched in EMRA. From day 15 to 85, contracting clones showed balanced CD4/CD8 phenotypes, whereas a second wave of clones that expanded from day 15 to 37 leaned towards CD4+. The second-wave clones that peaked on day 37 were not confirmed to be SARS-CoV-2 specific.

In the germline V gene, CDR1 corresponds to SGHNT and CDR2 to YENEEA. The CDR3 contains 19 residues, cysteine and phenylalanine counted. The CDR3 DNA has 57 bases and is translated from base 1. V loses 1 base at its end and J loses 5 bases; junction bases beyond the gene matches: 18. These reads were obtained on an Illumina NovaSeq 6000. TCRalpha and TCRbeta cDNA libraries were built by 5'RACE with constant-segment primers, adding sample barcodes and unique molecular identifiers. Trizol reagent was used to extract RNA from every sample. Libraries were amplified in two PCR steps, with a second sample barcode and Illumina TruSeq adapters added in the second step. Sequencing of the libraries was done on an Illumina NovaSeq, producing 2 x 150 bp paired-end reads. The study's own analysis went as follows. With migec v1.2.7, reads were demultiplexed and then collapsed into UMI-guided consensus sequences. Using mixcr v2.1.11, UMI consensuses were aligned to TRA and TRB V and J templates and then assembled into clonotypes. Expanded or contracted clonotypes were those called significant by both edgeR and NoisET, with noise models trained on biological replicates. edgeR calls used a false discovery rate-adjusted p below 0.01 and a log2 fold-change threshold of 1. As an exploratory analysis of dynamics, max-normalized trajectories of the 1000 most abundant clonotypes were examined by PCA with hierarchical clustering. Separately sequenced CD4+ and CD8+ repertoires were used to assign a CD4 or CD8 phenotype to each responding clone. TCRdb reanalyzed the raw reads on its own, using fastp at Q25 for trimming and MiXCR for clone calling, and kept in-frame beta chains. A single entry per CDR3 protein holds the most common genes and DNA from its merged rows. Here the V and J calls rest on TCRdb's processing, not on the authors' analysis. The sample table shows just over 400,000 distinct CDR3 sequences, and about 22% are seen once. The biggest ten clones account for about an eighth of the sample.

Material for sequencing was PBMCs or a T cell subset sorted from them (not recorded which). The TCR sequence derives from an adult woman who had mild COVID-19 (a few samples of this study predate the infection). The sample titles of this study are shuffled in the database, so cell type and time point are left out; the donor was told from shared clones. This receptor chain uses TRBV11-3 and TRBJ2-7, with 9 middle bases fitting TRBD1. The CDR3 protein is CASSLGETGGLAENDEQYF. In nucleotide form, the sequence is TGTGCCAGCAGCTTAGGAGAGACAGGGGGTCTAGCGGAAAACGACGAGCAGTACTTC.